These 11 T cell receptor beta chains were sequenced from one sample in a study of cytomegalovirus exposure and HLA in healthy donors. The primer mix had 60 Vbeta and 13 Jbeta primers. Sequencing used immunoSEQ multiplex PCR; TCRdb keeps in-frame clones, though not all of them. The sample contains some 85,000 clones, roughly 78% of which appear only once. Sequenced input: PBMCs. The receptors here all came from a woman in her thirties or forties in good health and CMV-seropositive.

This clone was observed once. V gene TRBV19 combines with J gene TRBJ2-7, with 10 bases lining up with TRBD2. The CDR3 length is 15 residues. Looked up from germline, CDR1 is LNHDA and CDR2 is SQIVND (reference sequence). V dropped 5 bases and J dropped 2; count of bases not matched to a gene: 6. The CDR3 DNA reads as TGTGCCAGTAGTGCCGGACTAGCGGTAACCTACGAGCAGTACTTC. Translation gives CASSAGLAVTYEQYF. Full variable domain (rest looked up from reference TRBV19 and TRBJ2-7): DGGITQSPKYLFRKEGQNVTLSCEQNLNHDAMYWYRQDPGQGLRLIYYSQIVNDFQKGDIAEGYSVSREKKESFPLTVTSAQKNPTAFYLCASSAGLAVTYEQYFGPGTRLTVT.

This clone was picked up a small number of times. The CDR3 DNA reads TGTGCCAGCAGCCAGAGGTGGGATGAGCAGTTCTTC. It specifies CASSQRWDEQFF. The chain is built from TRBV5-6 and TRBJ2-1; no definite D call. The CDR3 covers 12 residues. V was shortened by 4 bases and J by 8 bases, with 10 bases between the two germline ends. Germline V gene lookup returns CDR1 SGHDT and CDR2 YYEEEE. The whole variable domain, remainder taken from reference TRBV5-6 and TRBJ2-1, is DAGVTQSPTHLIKTRGQQVTLRCSPKSGHDTVSWYQQALGQGPQFIFQYYEEEERQRGNFPDRFSGHQFPNYSSELNVNALLLGDSALYLCASSQRWDEQFFGPGTRLTVL.

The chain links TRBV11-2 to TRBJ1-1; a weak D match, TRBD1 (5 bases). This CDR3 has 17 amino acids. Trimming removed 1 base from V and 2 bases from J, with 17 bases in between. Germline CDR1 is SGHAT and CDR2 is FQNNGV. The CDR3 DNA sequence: TGTGCCAGCAGCTTAGGGGGGAGGAGAGATGTAAACACTGAAGCTTTCTTT. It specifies CASSLGGRRDVNTEAFF.

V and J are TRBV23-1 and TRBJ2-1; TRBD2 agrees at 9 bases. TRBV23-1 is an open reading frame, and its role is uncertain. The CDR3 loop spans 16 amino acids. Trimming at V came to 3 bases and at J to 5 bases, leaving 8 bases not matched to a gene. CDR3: CASSHKASGTNNEQFF. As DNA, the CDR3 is TGCGCCAGCAGTCATAAGGCTAGCGGGACAAACAATGAGCAGTTCTTC.

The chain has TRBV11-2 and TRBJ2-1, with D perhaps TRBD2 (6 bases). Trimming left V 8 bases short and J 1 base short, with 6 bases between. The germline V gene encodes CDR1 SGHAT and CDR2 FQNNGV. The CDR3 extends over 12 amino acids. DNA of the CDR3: TGTGCCAGCGGGGGGTCCTACAATGAGCAGTTCTTC. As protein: CASGGSYNEQFF.

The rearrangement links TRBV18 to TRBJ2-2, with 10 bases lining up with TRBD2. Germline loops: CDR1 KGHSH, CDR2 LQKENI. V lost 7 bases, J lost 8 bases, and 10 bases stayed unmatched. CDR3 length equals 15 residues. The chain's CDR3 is CASWTGTSVSGELFF. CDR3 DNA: TGTGCCAGCTGGACCGGGACTAGCGTCTCGGGGGAGCTGTTTTTT.

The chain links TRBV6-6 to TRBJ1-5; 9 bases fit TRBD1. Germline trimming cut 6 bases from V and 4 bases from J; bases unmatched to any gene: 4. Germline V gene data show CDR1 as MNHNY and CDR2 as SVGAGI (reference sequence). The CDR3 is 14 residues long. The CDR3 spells CASRRTGVNQPQHF. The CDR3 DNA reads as TGTGCCAGCAGGAGGACAGGGGTAAATCAGCCCCAGCATTTT.

CDR3 loop: CASGPRDTQYF. CDR3 nucleotides: TGTGCTAGTGGTCCCCGTGATACGCAGTATTTT. The V gene is TRBV12-5, the J gene TRBJ2-3; no firm D call. V was cut by 5 bases and J by 6 bases, with 6 bases left in between. CDR3 length: 11 amino acids. CDR1 LGHNT and CDR2 FRNRAP come from the germline V gene.

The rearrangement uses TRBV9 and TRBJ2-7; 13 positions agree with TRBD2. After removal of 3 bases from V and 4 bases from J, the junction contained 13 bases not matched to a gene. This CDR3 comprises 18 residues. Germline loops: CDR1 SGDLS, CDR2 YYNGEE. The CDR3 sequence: CASSATGTSGAQGYEQYF. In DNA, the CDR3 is TGTGCCAGCAGCGCGACGGGGACTAGCGGGGCCCAGGGATACGAGCAGTACTTC.

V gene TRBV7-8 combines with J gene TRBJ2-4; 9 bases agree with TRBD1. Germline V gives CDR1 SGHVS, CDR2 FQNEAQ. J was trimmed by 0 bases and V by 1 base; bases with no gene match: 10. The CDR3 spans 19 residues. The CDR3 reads CASSLVGTGTIIAKNIQYF. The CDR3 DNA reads TGTGCCAGCAGCTTAGTCGGGACAGGGACTATCATAGCCAAAAACATTCAGTACTTC.

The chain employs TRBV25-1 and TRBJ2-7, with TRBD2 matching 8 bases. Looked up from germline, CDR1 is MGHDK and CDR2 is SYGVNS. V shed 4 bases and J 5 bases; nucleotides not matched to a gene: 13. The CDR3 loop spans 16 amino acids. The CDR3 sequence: CASSGTSLNPPNEQYF. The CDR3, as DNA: TGTGCCAGCAGTGGGACTAGCCTCAATCCCCCAAACGAGCAGTACTTC.